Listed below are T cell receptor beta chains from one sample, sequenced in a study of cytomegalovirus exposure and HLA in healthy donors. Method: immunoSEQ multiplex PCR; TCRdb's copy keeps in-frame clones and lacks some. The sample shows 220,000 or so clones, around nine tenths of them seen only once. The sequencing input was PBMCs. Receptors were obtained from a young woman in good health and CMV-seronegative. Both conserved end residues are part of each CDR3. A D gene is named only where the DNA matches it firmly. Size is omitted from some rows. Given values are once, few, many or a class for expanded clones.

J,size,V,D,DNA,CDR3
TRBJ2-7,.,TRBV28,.,TGTGCCAGCACCACAACCACGTACGAGCAGTACTTC,CASTTTTYEQYF
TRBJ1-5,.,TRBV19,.,TGTGCCAGTACTGGTCACGGGTCCATTGGCAATCAGCCCCAGCATTTT,CASTGHGSIGNQPQHF
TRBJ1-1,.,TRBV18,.,TGTGCCAGCTCACCACAAGGTCAACAGACAAACACTGAAGCTTTCTTT,CASSPQGQQTNTEAFF
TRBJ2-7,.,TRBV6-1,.,TGTGCCAGCAGTGCCGGGTACTACGAGCAGTACTTC,CASSAGYYEQYF
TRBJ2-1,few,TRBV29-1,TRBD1,TGCAGCGCTTATCGACAGGGGGAGGGCAATGAGCAGTTCTTC,CSAYRQGEGNEQFF
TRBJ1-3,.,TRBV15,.,TGTGCCACCAGCAGGGACCGAGCGGAGGGAAACACCATATATTTT,CATSRDRAEGNTIYF
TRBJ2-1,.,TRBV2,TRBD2,TGTGCCAGCAGTGGGACTAGCGGGAGTTACAATGAGCAGTTCTTC,CASSGTSGSYNEQFF
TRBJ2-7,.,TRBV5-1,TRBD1,TGCGCCAGCAGCCCTGGGGACAGGGTCTCCTACGAGCAGTACTTC,CASSPGDRVSYEQYF
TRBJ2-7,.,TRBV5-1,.,TGCGCCAGCAGCCCCCGGGATATAAGCTCCTACGAGCAGTACTTC,CASSPRDISSYEQYF
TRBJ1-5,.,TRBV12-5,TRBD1,TGTGCTAGCACCCCCTCGGGACAGGGTAGTCAGCCCCAGCATTTT,CASTPSGQGSQPQHF
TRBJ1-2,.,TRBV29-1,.,TGCAGCGTTGAAGATGGAGTTTCGAGCGGCATTTATGGCTACACCTTC,CSVEDGVSSGIYGYTF
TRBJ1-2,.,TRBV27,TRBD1,TGTGCCAGCAGTTTGACAGGGGGAGCTTTCGGCTACACCTTC,CASSLTGGAFGYTF
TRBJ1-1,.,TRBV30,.,TGTGCCTGGAGTGTACTGCGGTGGGTCACTGAAGCTTTCTTT,CAWSVLRWVTEAFF
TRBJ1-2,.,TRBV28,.,TGTGCCAGCAGCCGACAGCTCTTCTATGGCTACACCTTC,CASSRQLFYGYTF
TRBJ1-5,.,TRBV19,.,TGTGCCAGTAGTCCCTTACCACCCCCAGGTCAGCCCCAGCATTTT,CASSPLPPPGQPQHF
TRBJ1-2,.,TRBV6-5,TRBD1,TGTGCCACCTTGGGCTTCGACAGGGTATTATATGGCTACACCTTC,CATLGFDRVLYGYTF
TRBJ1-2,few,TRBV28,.,TGTGCCAGCGGCCCCCGATTGTATGGCTACACCTTC,CASGPRLYGYTF
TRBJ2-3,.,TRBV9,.,TGTGCCAGCAGCGAGGCCCCGGCTCAGGGCACAGATACGCAGTATTTT,CASSEAPAQGTDTQYF
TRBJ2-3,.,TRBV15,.,TGTGCCACCAGCAGAGATCTTCCCCCCACGAGTGGTGATACGCAGTATTTT,CATSRDLPPTSGDTQYF
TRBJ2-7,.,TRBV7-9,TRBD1,TGTGCCAGCAGCGGTGGGACAGGGGGTTACGAGCAGTACTTC,CASSGGTGGYEQYF
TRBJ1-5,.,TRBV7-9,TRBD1,TGTGCCAGCAGCTTACAAGGGGGCGGGAATCAGCCCCAGCATTTT,CASSLQGGGNQPQHF
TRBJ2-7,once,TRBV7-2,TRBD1,TGTGCCAGCAGCTGGCGGACAGGGGACGAGCAGTACTTC,CASSWRTGDEQYF
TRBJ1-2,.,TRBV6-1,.,TGTGCCAGCAGTGAAAACTGGAACTATGGCTACACCTTC,CASSENWNYGYTF
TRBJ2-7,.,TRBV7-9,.,TGTGCCAGCAGCCGGTTGGGTCGGGAATACGAGCAGTACTTC,CASSRLGREYEQYF
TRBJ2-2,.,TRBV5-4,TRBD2,TGTGCCAGCAGCTTAGCGGGAGGGATGAACACCGGGGAGCTGTTTTTT,CASSLAGGMNTGELFF
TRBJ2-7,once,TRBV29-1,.,TGCAGCGTTACTTCCCCCTACGAGCAGTACTTC,CSVTSPYEQYF
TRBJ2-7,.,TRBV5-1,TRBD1,TGCGCCAGCAGCTTGGTTGGGGGACAGGGGTCCTCCTACGAGCAGTACTTC,CASSLVGGQGSSYEQYF
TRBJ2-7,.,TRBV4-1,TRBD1,TGCGCCAGCAGGAAAACTGAGACAGGGTCTCTCACCGACGAGCAGTACTTC,CASRKTETGSLTDEQYF
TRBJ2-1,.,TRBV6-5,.,TGTGCCAGCAGTTACATGGGAGTTGAGCAGTTCTTC,CASSYMGVEQFF
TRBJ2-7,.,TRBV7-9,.,TGTGCCAGCAGCGAGGGACTGAACTCCTACGAGCAGTACTTC,CASSEGLNSYEQYF
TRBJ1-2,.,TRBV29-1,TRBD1,TGCAGCGTGGTAACCGGGACAGGGGGCGCTAACTATGGCTACACCTTC,CSVVTGTGGANYGYTF
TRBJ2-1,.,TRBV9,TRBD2,TGTGCCAGCAGCGTAGATTCTACTAGCGGGATGAATGAGCAGTTCTTC,CASSVDSTSGMNEQFF
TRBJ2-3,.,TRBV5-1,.,TGCGCCAGCAGCTTGACAGTCGCTAGCACAGATACGCAGTATTTT,CASSLTVASTDTQYF
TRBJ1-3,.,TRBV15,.,TGTGCCACCAGCAGTAGCTTAGGTGGAAACACCATATATTTT,CATSSSLGGNTIYF